Listed below are T cell receptor beta chains from one sample, sequenced in a study of cytomegalovirus exposure and HLA in healthy donors. Sequencing used immunoSEQ multiplex PCR; TCRdb keeps in-frame clones, though not all of them. The table has under 100,000 clones, roughly 80% seen once. The sequencing input was PBMCs. These receptors were obtained from a woman younger than 30 in good health and CMV-seropositive. Both conserved end residues are part of each CDR3. A D gene is named only where the DNA matches it firmly. The size entry is marked missing in some rows and otherwise reads once, few, many or a size class.

J gene: TRBJ2-5
D gene: TRBD1
V gene: TRBV4-3
clone size: few
CDR3 DNA: TGCGCCAGCAGCCACCGACAGGGGGATATGAAGACCCAGTACTTC
CDR3 protein: CASSHRQGDMKTQYF

J gene: TRBJ1-5
D gene: TRBD1
V gene: TRBV2
clone size: NA
CDR3 DNA: TGTGCCAGCCTATCCGACAGGGATCAGCCCCAGCATTTT
CDR3 protein: CASLSDRDQPQHF

J gene: TRBJ2-3
D gene: TRBD2
V gene: TRBV11-2
clone size: NA
CDR3 DNA: TGTGCCAGCAGCCGTTGGGCGGGGGGTGGCACAGATACGCAGTATTTT
CDR3 protein: CASSRWAGGGTDTQYF

J gene: TRBJ1-6
D gene: NA
V gene: TRBV19
clone size: NA
CDR3 DNA: TGTGCCAGTAGTCAAGAGGGTGTAACAACCTATAATTCACCCCTCCACTTT
CDR3 protein: CASSQEGVTTYNSPLHF

J gene: TRBJ1-1
D gene: NA
V gene: TRBV25-1
clone size: NA
CDR3 DNA: TGTGCCAGCCGAGACTCGGGGGAGGGTTCGTTGGCTTTCTTT
CDR3 protein: CASRDSGEGSLAFF

J gene: TRBJ2-7
D gene: NA
V gene: TRBV27
clone size: few
CDR3 DNA: TGTGCCAGCAGCTACTCAACAGTTGCCGAGCAGTACTTC
CDR3 protein: CASSYSTVAEQYF

J gene: TRBJ1-1
D gene: NA
V gene: TRBV2
clone size: NA
CDR3 DNA: TGTGCCAGCAGCAGCAGACAGTTCCCTGAAGCTTTCTTT
CDR3 protein: CASSSRQFPEAFF

J gene: TRBJ2-2
D gene: NA
V gene: TRBV10-2
clone size: NA
CDR3 DNA: TGCGCCAGCAGTGATAGGTCCCGGTCGGGCACCGGGGAGCTGTTTTTT
CDR3 protein: CASSDRSRSGTGELFF

J gene: TRBJ1-5
D gene: TRBD1
V gene: TRBV28
clone size: NA
CDR3 DNA: TGTGCCAGCCTGCGGACAGGGACCTACAATCAGCCCCAGCATTTT
CDR3 protein: CASLRTGTYNQPQHF

J gene: TRBJ2-7
D gene: NA
V gene: TRBV30
clone size: NA
CDR3 DNA: TGTGCCTGGGGGGCCCTTACCGGGCCAACCCTCGAGCAGTACTTC
CDR3 protein: CAWGALTGPTLEQYF

J gene: TRBJ1-1
D gene: NA
V gene: TRBV5-4
clone size: NA
CDR3 DNA: TGTGCCAGCAGCTTGGATGCCAGGGTCTTCACTGAAGCTTTCTTT
CDR3 protein: CASSLDARVFTEAFF

J gene: TRBJ2-3
D gene: TRBD1
V gene: TRBV9
clone size: few
CDR3 DNA: TGTGCCAGCAGCTTGGGACAGGGGGTGGCCTTGGTTTTT
CDR3 protein: CASSLGQGVALVF

J gene: TRBJ1-1
D gene: TRBD1
V gene: TRBV6-5
clone size: NA
CDR3 DNA: TGTGCCAGCAGTTACCAGGGGGCAGGGACTGAAGCTTTCTTT
CDR3 protein: CASSYQGAGTEAFF

J gene: TRBJ1-4
D gene: TRBD1
V gene: TRBV5-1
clone size: NA
CDR3 DNA: TGCGCCAGCAGCCCTGGGACAGGGAATGAAAAACTGTTTTTT
CDR3 protein: CASSPGTGNEKLFF

J gene: TRBJ2-7
D gene: TRBD1
V gene: TRBV14
clone size: once
CDR3 DNA: TGTGCCAGCAGCCGAGCCGGGACAGCAACATCCTACGAGCAGTACTTC
CDR3 protein: CASSRAGTATSYEQYF

J gene: TRBJ1-4
D gene: NA
V gene: TRBV30
clone size: NA
CDR3 DNA: TGTGCCTGGAAGACCGGGAACGATGAAAAACTGTTTTTT
CDR3 protein: CAWKTGNDEKLFF

J gene: TRBJ2-3
D gene: TRBD1
V gene: TRBV11-2
clone size: NA
CDR3 DNA: TGTGCCAGCAGCCGGCGGGACAGGGCGTACACAGATACGCAGTATTTT
CDR3 protein: CASSRRDRAYTDTQYF

J gene: TRBJ2-2
D gene: NA
V gene: TRBV5-6
clone size: few
CDR3 DNA: TGTGCCAGCAGCTTGGCGTACACCGGGGAGCTGTTTTTT
CDR3 protein: CASSLAYTGELFF

J gene: TRBJ2-7
D gene: NA
V gene: TRBV18
clone size: NA
CDR3 DNA: TGTGCCAGCTCACCCCCAGGACAGACCTACGAGCAGTACTTC
CDR3 protein: CASSPPGQTYEQYF

J gene: TRBJ2-7
D gene: NA
V gene: TRBV2
clone size: NA
CDR3 DNA: TGTGCCAGCACCCGGGACTCCCGCTCCTACGAGCAGTACTTC
CDR3 protein: CASTRDSRSYEQYF

J gene: TRBJ1-3
D gene: NA
V gene: TRBV28
clone size: NA
CDR3 DNA: TGTGCCAGCAGTTTGGACCATCAGGGGAACACCATATATTTT
CDR3 protein: CASSLDHQGNTIYF

J gene: TRBJ2-7
D gene: NA
V gene: TRBV5-1
clone size: NA
CDR3 DNA: TGCGCCAGCAGCTCGTTGATGGGGGGAAGATACGAGCAGTACTTC
CDR3 protein: CASSSLMGGRYEQYF

J gene: TRBJ2-3
D gene: NA
V gene: TRBV19
clone size: NA
CDR3 DNA: TGTGCCAGTAGTATAGGGACAGCAGATACGCAGTATTTT
CDR3 protein: CASSIGTADTQYF

J gene: TRBJ2-5
D gene: NA
V gene: TRBV5-1
clone size: NA
CDR3 DNA: TGCGCCAGCAGCTTGGAGGCGGCCGGGGGAGAGACCCAGTACTTC
CDR3 protein: CASSLEAAGGETQYF

J gene: TRBJ2-5
D gene: TRBD2
V gene: TRBV7-7
clone size: NA
CDR3 DNA: TGTGCCAGCAGCCAATCTAGCGGGGGGTTGGAGACCCAGTACTTC
CDR3 protein: CASSQSSGGLETQYF

J gene: TRBJ2-7
D gene: TRBD2
V gene: TRBV6-6
clone size: NA
CDR3 DNA: TGTGCCAGCAGTTACTCGAGGGCACTAGCGGGGTACGAGCAGTACTTC
CDR3 protein: CASSYSRALAGYEQYF

J gene: TRBJ1-1
D gene: NA
V gene: TRBV7-3
clone size: NA
CDR3 DNA: TGTGCCAGCAGCTCGAGTCGGAACACTGAAGCTTTCTTT
CDR3 protein: CASSSSRNTEAFF

J gene: TRBJ1-6
D gene: NA
V gene: TRBV6-1
clone size: few
CDR3 DNA: TGTGCCAGCACAACAGGGAGCTCCTATAATTCACCCCTCCACTTT
CDR3 protein: CASTTGSSYNSPLHF

J gene: TRBJ2-3
D gene: TRBD2
V gene: TRBV10-3
clone size: NA
CDR3 DNA: TGTGCCATCAGTGAAGAGGGAGGGACAGATACGCAGTATTTT
CDR3 protein: CAISEEGGTDTQYF

J gene: TRBJ1-4
D gene: TRBD1
V gene: TRBV7-9
clone size: NA
CDR3 DNA: TGTGCCAGCAGCTTAGTCGGGGGACAGTCAGGCGTTGAAAAACTGTTTTTT
CDR3 protein: CASSLVGGQSGVEKLFF

J gene: TRBJ1-1
D gene: NA
V gene: TRBV18
clone size: NA
CDR3 DNA: TGTGCCAGCTCACCTGACAGGACTGAAGCTTTCTTT
CDR3 protein: CASSPDRTEAFF

J gene: TRBJ2-5
D gene: TRBD2
V gene: TRBV7-9
clone size: NA
CDR3 DNA: TGTGCCAGCAGCCCGACTAGCGGGGGGTACCAAGAGACCCAGTACTTC
CDR3 protein: CASSPTSGGYQETQYF

J gene: TRBJ1-6
D gene: NA
V gene: TRBV6-6
clone size: NA
CDR3 DNA: TGTGCCAGCAGTTACCCTGGAGACTCGGAGCCCCTCCACTTT
CDR3 protein: CASSYPGDSEPLHF

J gene: TRBJ1-4
D gene: NA
V gene: TRBV7-3
clone size: NA
CDR3 DNA: TGTGCCAGCAGTCCACAGGGCGGGGGTGAAAAACTGTTTTTT
CDR3 protein: CASSPQGGGEKLFF

J gene: TRBJ2-1
D gene: TRBD2
V gene: TRBV30
clone size: NA
CDR3 DNA: TGTGCCTGGAGGGAAGGGACTAGCGGGACGAATGAGCAGTTCTTC
CDR3 protein: CAWREGTSGTNEQFF

J gene: TRBJ1-1
D gene: NA
V gene: TRBV5-4
clone size: NA
CDR3 DNA: TGTGCCAGCAGCTCGAAGCCGAACACTGAAGCTTTCTTT
CDR3 protein: CASSSKPNTEAFF

J gene: TRBJ1-2
D gene: TRBD1
V gene: TRBV28
clone size: NA
CDR3 DNA: TGTGCCAGCAGTCTACCGGGGGACAGGGGGACCGGAGATGGCTACACCTTC
CDR3 protein: CASSLPGDRGTGDGYTF

J gene: TRBJ2-3
D gene: TRBD2
V gene: TRBV28
clone size: NA
CDR3 DNA: TGTGCCAGCACAAAACCTGTGGGAGGGTCAGATACGCAGTATTTT
CDR3 protein: CASTKPVGGSDTQYF

J gene: TRBJ1-2
D gene: NA
V gene: TRBV19
clone size: NA
CDR3 DNA: TGTGCCAGTAGTATATCTAGTGGGGGCAGGGTTCCTTTCGGCTACACCTTC
CDR3 protein: CASSISSGGRVPFGYTF

J gene: TRBJ2-2
D gene: NA
V gene: TRBV5-1
clone size: NA
CDR3 DNA: TGCGCCAGCAGCTTAAGTCTAACGAACACCGGGGAGCTGTTTTTT
CDR3 protein: CASSLSLTNTGELFF

J gene: TRBJ2-5
D gene: TRBD1
V gene: TRBV11-1
clone size: NA
CDR3 DNA: TGTGCCAGCAGCCTGCGGACAGGGCGAGAGACCCAGTACTTC
CDR3 protein: CASSLRTGRETQYF

J gene: TRBJ2-1
D gene: TRBD2
V gene: TRBV2
clone size: NA
CDR3 DNA: TGTGCCAGCAGCGCTAGCGGTTACAATGAGCAGTTCTTC
CDR3 protein: CASSASGYNEQFF

J gene: TRBJ2-1
D gene: NA
V gene: TRBV11-3
clone size: NA
CDR3 DNA: TGTGCCAGCAGCCTCCTATCGGGGGGCCGGGACAATGAGCAGTTCTTC
CDR3 protein: CASSLLSGGRDNEQFF

J gene: TRBJ2-7
D gene: TRBD2
V gene: TRBV10-2
clone size: NA
CDR3 DNA: TGCGCCAGCAGTGAGGCTAGCGGGGTGAGAAGCGAGCAGTACTTC
CDR3 protein: CASSEASGVRSEQYF

J gene: TRBJ1-2
D gene: NA
V gene: TRBV28
clone size: NA
CDR3 DNA: TGTGCCAGCAGTTTCCAGGATCGGTTGTTTGGCTACACCTTC
CDR3 protein: CASSFQDRLFGYTF

J gene: TRBJ1-1
D gene: TRBD1
V gene: TRBV6-1
clone size: NA
CDR3 DNA: TGTGCCAGCGACCGGGACAGGAACACTGAAGCTTTCTTT
CDR3 protein: CASDRDRNTEAFF

J gene: TRBJ1-3
D gene: NA
V gene: TRBV2
clone size: once
CDR3 DNA: TGTGCCAGCAGTGAGGAGGACCCCAGAGGAAACACCATATATTTT
CDR3 protein: CASSEEDPRGNTIYF

J gene: TRBJ1-2
D gene: NA
V gene: TRBV6-5
clone size: NA
CDR3 DNA: TGTGCCAGCAGTGAAGGTGGACACAACTATGGCTACACCTTC
CDR3 protein: CASSEGGHNYGYTF

J gene: TRBJ1-1
D gene: NA
V gene: TRBV4-1
clone size: NA
CDR3 DNA: TGCGCCAGCAGCCCAGGGAACGGCAGGGGAAATACTGAAGCTTTCTTT
CDR3 protein: CASSPGNGRGNTEAFF

J gene: TRBJ1-6
D gene: TRBD1
V gene: TRBV2
clone size: NA
CDR3 DNA: TGTGCCAGCACCGGACAGGGCCATAATTCACCCCTCCACTTT
CDR3 protein: CASTGQGHNSPLHF

J gene: TRBJ2-2
D gene: TRBD2
V gene: TRBV6-4
clone size: NA
CDR3 DNA: TGTGCCAGCAGTCGTGGCGGGGGAGCTTTATCCGGGGAGCTGTTTTTT
CDR3 protein: CASSRGGGALSGELFF

J gene: TRBJ2-2
D gene: TRBD2
V gene: TRBV29-1
clone size: NA
CDR3 DNA: TGCAGCGTCCTAGCGGTCCCCAACACCGGGGAGCTGTTTTTT
CDR3 protein: CSVLAVPNTGELFF

J gene: TRBJ1-4
D gene: NA
V gene: TRBV9
clone size: NA
CDR3 DNA: TGTGCCAGCAGCTCCCGGCGAGGGGGGGCAGTTGAAAAACTGTTTTTT
CDR3 protein: CASSSRRGGAVEKLFF

J gene: TRBJ2-3
D gene: NA
V gene: TRBV5-6
clone size: NA
CDR3 DNA: TGTGCCAGCAGCTCGATAGGGGGTGGGAGCACAGATACGCAGTATTTT
CDR3 protein: CASSSIGGGSTDTQYF

J gene: TRBJ2-7
D gene: NA
V gene: TRBV9
clone size: NA
CDR3 DNA: TGTGCCAGCAGCGGTCAAGCCCTAGCAGCCAATTTCTACGAGCAGTACTTC
CDR3 protein: CASSGQALAANFYEQYF

J gene: TRBJ1-1
D gene: TRBD1
V gene: TRBV30
clone size: NA
CDR3 DNA: TGTGCCTGGGTAGCGTTACAGGGGCACGAAGCTTTCTTT
CDR3 protein: CAWVALQGHEAFF

J gene: TRBJ1-1
D gene: NA
V gene: TRBV18
clone size: NA
CDR3 DNA: TGTGCCAGCTCACCAATAGAGAACACTGAAGCTTTCTTT
CDR3 protein: CASSPIENTEAFF